These 10 T cell receptor beta chains came from one sample sequenced in a study of blood T cell repertoires in COVID-19. Measured with immunoSEQ multiplex PCR; TCRdb has only the in-frame clones, and not every one. The table shows a few hundred thousand clones, with approximately 88% occurring only once. The sample was peripheral blood. These receptors originate from a woman in her 30s with COVID-19, enrolled during active disease.

This sequence joins TRBV6-5 and TRBJ2-4; TRBD1 matches at 7 bases. The CDR3 is made up of 14 amino acids. V shed 2 bases and J 7 bases; nucleotides not matched to a gene: 5. Germline V gene lookup returns CDR1 MNHEY and CDR2 SVGAGI. CDR3 sequence reads: CASSYRDSRNIQYF. The DNA for the CDR3 is TGTGCCAGCAGTTACCGGGACAGTCGGAACATTCAGTACTTC.

The chain uses TRBV7-2 and TRBJ2-7; TRBD2 agrees at 9 bases. The V gene end was trimmed by 5 bases and the J gene end by 7 bases; junction bases not matched to a gene: 18. The CDR3 runs to 17 residues. Germline CDR1 is SGHTA and CDR2 is FQGNSA. The CDR3 region is CASSRRMAGGPEREQYF. DNA of the CDR3: TGTGCCAGCAGCCGCCGTATGGCGGGGGGGCCCGAGAGAGAGCAGTACTTC.

The V call is TRBV7-8, the J call TRBJ1-5; 7 nucleotides align to TRBD1. The germline V gene encodes CDR1 SGHVS and CDR2 FQNEAQ. Trimming removed 1 base from V and 1 base from J; junction bases left unmatched: 4. The CDR3 length is 16 residues. CDR3 sequence: CASSLVQGFSNQPQHF. DNA of the CDR3: TGTGCCAGCAGCTTAGTACAGGGGTTCAGCAATCAGCCCCAGCATTTT.

This chain links TRBV5-6 with TRBJ2-7; D may be TRBD1 (6 bases). Germline-derived CDR1 and CDR2 are SGHDT and YYEEEE. V lost 4 bases, J lost 2 bases, and 13 bases lay in between. This CDR3 is 14 amino acids long. The CDR3 region has the DNA TGTGCCAGCAGCCCCCGGACAGTTACCTACGAGCAGTACGTC. Amino acid sequence: CASSPRTVTYEQYV.

This clone came up a few times. V is TRBV6-6 and J is TRBJ1-5; TRBD1 agrees at 7 bases. Germline CDR1 MNHNY, CDR2 SVGAGI (reference sequence). The CDR3 covers 14 residues. The V and J ends lost 5 bases and 3 bases, in that order; junction bases with no gene match: 4. The CDR3 bases are TGTGCCAGCAGTGCACAGGGGATCAATCAGCCCCAGCATTTT. This translates into CASSAQGINQPQHF.

The chain has TRBV5-1 and TRBJ2-5; the match to TRBD1 covers 8 bases. Germline V lookup: CDR1 SGHRS, CDR2 YFSETQ. CDR3 length equals 16 residues. V gave up 0 bases and J gave up 3 bases; unmatched junction bases: 7. CDR3 DNA sequence: TGCGCCAGCAGCTTGGGGACAGGGATTCAGAAAGAGACCCAGTACTTC. Its protein is CASSLGTGIQKETQYF. The entire variable domain, with the rest obtained from reference TRBV5-1 and TRBJ2-5, is as follows: KAGVTQTPRYLIKTRGQQVTLSCSPISGHRSVSWYQQTPGQGLQFLFEYFSETQRNKGNFPGRFSGRQFSNSRSEMNVSTLELGDSALYLCASSLGTGIQKETQYFGPGTRLLVL.

The sample holds one count of this clone. This chain joins TRBV18 and TRBJ1-2; D is uncertain. The CDR3 length is 18 residues. Germline V gives CDR1 KGHSH, CDR2 LQKENI. V was shortened by 2 bases and J by 4 bases, with 23 bases between the two germline ends. DNA for the CDR3: TGTGCCAGCTCACCAGGTGCGGGTTCTCATCTGCTGTTCTATGGCTACACCTTC. Translated: CASSPGAGSHLLFYGYTF.

The count of this clone is one. J is TRBJ1-5 and V is TRBV27, with D possibly TRBD1 on 5 matching bases. The CDR3 is 13 residues long. The germline V gene encodes CDR1 MNHEY and CDR2 SMNVEV (reference sequence). V lost 4 bases, J lost 6 bases, and 10 bases lay in between. This chain's CDR3 is CASSSGLSQPQHF. CDR3 nucleotides: TGTGCCAGCAGTTCAGGGTTAAGTCAGCCCCAGCATTTT.

This clone was observed a single time. The chain links TRBV7-8 to TRBJ2-5; 9 bases agree with TRBD1. The CDR3 consists of 13 residues. Germline trimming cut 5 bases from V and 3 bases from J; bases unmatched to any gene: 1. Germline V gene lookup returns CDR1 SGHVS and CDR2 FQNEAQ. CDR3 coding DNA: TGTGCCAGCAGCCGGACAGGGGAAGAGACCCAGTACTTC. Translating it yields CASSRTGEETQYF.

CDR3 residues: CASSLGGLEVVDTQYF. The CDR3 region has the DNA TGTGCCAGCAGCTTGGGAGGACTCGAGGTGGTGGATACGCAGTATTTT. The chain is built from TRBV5-4 and TRBJ2-3; D is perhaps TRBD2 (5 bases). From germline, CDR1 is SGHNT and CDR2 YYREEE (reference sequence). The CDR3 runs 16 residues. Trimming left V 0 bases short and J 6 bases short, with 17 bases between.